Shown below are 6 T cell receptor beta chains from a single sample sequenced in a study of blood T cell repertoires in COVID-19. Produced via immunoSEQ multiplex PCR; TCRdb's table is partial and in-frame only. The sample contains some 170,000 clones, more than 85% of which appear only once. Sequencing used PBMCs or T cells enriched from blood (not recorded which). The receptor set was obtained from a human donor with acute COVID-19. The donor label of this sample is uncertain.

The V and J genes are TRBV28 and TRBJ2-3; 7 bases match TRBD2. Germline CDR1 and CDR2: MDHEN and SYDVKM. This CDR3 spans 18 amino acids. J gave up 6 bases and V 4 bases, and 19 bases lay outside the gene matches. This CDR3 is CASSSHKTGGRETDTQYF. CDR3 DNA sequence: TGTGCCAGCAGTTCACACAAGACCGGGGGGAGGGAGACGGATACGCAGTATTTT.

J is TRBJ2-7 and V is TRBV5-1; 8 bases are shared with TRBD1. This CDR3 is built from 17 residues. The germline V gene encodes CDR1 SGHRS and CDR2 YFSETQ. V was clipped by 0 bases and J by 0 bases; unmatched bases: 8. The CDR3 DNA follows: TGCGCCAGCAGCTTGGCTGGAGGACAGGGTTTCTCCTACGAGCAGTACTTC. Its protein is CASSLAGGQGFSYEQYF.

The chain employs TRBV30 and TRBJ1-2; TRBD1 matches 11 bases. This CDR3 contains 15 residues. The ends lost 2 bases at V and 6 bases at J; junction bases unmatched: 8. CDR1 is GTSNPN, CDR2 SVGIG, per germline (reference sequence). This chain's CDR3 is CAWSLRDRGWDGYTF. The CDR3 DNA reads as TGTGCCTGGAGTCTCCGGGACAGGGGGTGGGATGGCTACACCTTC.

The chain links TRBV6-2 or TRBV6-3 to TRBJ1-1; perhaps TRBD1 as D (5 bases). Germline CDR1 MNHEY, CDR2 SVGEGT. CDR3 length: 14 residues. The V end lost 4 bases, the J end lost 1 base, and 10 bases lay between the germline ends. The chain's CDR3 is CASSFQGTNTEAFF. The CDR3 nucleotides are TGTGCCAGCAGTTTCCAGGGAACGAACACTGAAGCTTTCTTT.

The rearrangement links TRBV7-9 to TRBJ2-7; D might be TRBD2 (5 bases). The V gene's germline CDR1 is SEHNR and CDR2 FQNEAQ (reference sequence). The length of the CDR3 is 16 residues. V was cut by 3 bases and J by 0 bases, with 15 bases left in between. For the CDR3, the DNA is TGTGCCAGCAGCTTTATTAGAGGAGGTAGCTCCTACGAGCAGTACTTC. It is translated as CASSFIRGGSSYEQYF.

This chain joins TRBV2 and TRBJ1-5; D is undetermined. Trimming removed 2 bases from V and 11 bases from J, with 16 bases in between. CDR3 length equals 14 residues. Germline loops: CDR1 SNHLY, CDR2 FYNNEI. The CDR3 spells CASSEIKHRGAQHF. CDR3 DNA sequence: TGTGCCAGCAGTGAAATCAAGCACCGAGGTGCCCAGCATTTT.